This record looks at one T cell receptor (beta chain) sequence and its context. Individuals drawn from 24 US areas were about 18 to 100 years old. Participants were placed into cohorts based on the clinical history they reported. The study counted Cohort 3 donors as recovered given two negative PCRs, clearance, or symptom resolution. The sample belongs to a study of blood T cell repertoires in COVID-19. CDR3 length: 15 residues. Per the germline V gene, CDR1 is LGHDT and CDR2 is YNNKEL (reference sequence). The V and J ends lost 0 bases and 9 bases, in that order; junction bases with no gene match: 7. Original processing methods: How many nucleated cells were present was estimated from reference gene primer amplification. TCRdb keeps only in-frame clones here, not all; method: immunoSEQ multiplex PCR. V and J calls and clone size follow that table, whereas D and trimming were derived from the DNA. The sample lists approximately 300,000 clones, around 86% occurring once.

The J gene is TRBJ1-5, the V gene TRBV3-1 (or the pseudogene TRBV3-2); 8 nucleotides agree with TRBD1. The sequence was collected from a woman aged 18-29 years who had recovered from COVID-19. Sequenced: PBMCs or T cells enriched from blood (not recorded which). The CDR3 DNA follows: TGTGCCAGCAGCCAAGACGGGACAGGAGGCCGGCCCCAGCATTTT. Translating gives CASSQDGTGGRPQHF.